The 15 T cell receptor beta chains below were found in one sample sequenced in a study of monozygotic twins with inflammatory bowel disease. With the 5' RACE reads reprocessed, TCRdb shows one record per CDR3 protein and no DNA. In all, the sample yields about 210,000 distinct CDR3 sequences. Sequencing was carried out using blood. The receptors stem from a human donor with ulcerative colitis or Crohn's disease, or a healthy co-twin of an affected twin (not recorded which).

The chain combines TRBV15 with TRBJ2-1; TCRdb's D call, TRBD2, is unchecked because there is no DNA. From germline, CDR1 is LNHNV and CDR2 YYDKDF (reference sequence). The CDR3 spans 13 residues. This CDR3 is CATSISRGDEQFF.

This chain links TRBV3-1 with TRBJ2-5. The CDR3 sequence is 14 residues long. Germline assignment: CDR1 LGHDT and CDR2 YNNKEL (reference sequence). The CDR3 loop is CASSQETFWGTQYF.

Here the CDR3 reads CASSPRGGEEQYF. The rearrangement uses TRBV5-1 and TRBJ2-7; TCRdb's D gene call, TRBD1, goes unchecked for lack of DNA. The CDR3 spans 13 residues. Germline-derived CDR1 and CDR2 are SGHRS and YFSETQ. Complete variable domain (other parts from reference TRBV5-1 and TRBJ2-7): KAGVTQTPRYLIKTRGQQVTLSCSPISGHRSVSWYQQTPGQGLQFLFEYFSETQRNKGNFPGRFSGRQFSNSRSEMNVSTLELGDSALYLCASSPRGGEEQYFGPGTRLTVT.

This chain joins TRBV7-8 and TRBJ2-7; TCRdb names TRBD2, which stays unverified in the absence of DNA. The V gene's germline CDR1 is SGHVS and CDR2 FQNEAQ. The CDR3 contains 16 residues. This CDR3 is CASSASLAASSYEQYF.

The chain couples TRBV10-3 to TRBJ1-5; TCRdb's D gene call, TRBD1, goes unchecked for lack of DNA. CDR1 is ENHRY and CDR2 is SYGVKD in the germline V gene. This CDR3 has 14 amino acids. CDR3 sequence reads: CAISGRDSNQPQHF.

The rearrangement links TRBV20-1 to TRBJ2-7; TCRdb selects TRBD2, and the lack of DNA leaves this call unchecked. The CDR3 runs 15 residues. Germline V CDR1 and CDR2: DFQATT, SNEGSKA (reference sequence). CDR3 sequence: CSANRERGGNYEQYF.

J is TRBJ2-4 and V is TRBV20-1; the TRBD1 assignment by TCRdb is unverifiable without DNA. CDR1 and CDR2 (germline): DFQATT, SNEGSKA (reference sequence). The CDR3 has 15 residues. CDR3 loop: CSARGQGTAKNIQYF.

V is TRBV15 and J is TRBJ1-6; TCRdb's D call, TRBD1, is unchecked because there is no DNA. Germline-derived CDR1 and CDR2 are LNHNV and YYDKDF (reference sequence). The CDR3 runs to 15 residues. CDR3 region: CATGTDQVYNSPLHF.

This CDR3 is CASSFAGAQVPYNEQFF. The rearrangement joins TRBV5-1 to TRBJ2-1; TCRdb's assignment of TRBD1 cannot be checked, as there is no DNA. The CDR3 loop spans 17 amino acids. The germline V gene encodes CDR1 SGHRS and CDR2 YFSETQ.

The chain has TRBV20-1 and TRBJ2-2; TCRdb's D call of TRBD1 is untestable without DNA. Germline CDR1 reads DFQATT; CDR2 reads SNEGSKA (reference sequence). The CDR3 sequence is 17 residues long. The CDR3 spells CSARATGGAGSGGELFF.

This rearrangement joins TRBV3-1 to TRBJ1-6. Germline V gene sequence: CDR1 LGHDT, CDR2 YNNKEL (reference sequence). The CDR3 is 13 residues long. Here the CDR3 reads CASSQQTNSPLHF.

The chain has TRBV5-8 and TRBJ1-4. Germline V lookup: CDR1 SGHTS, CDR2 YDEGEE. The CDR3 spans 14 residues. CDR3 region: CASSRSPFNEKLFF.

The CDR3 is CSARGAGGTEAFF. V and J are TRBV20-1 and TRBJ1-1; TCRdb picks TRBD1, but there is no DNA to check that call. This CDR3 comprises 13 residues. The germline V gene has CDR1 DFQATT and CDR2 SNEGSKA (reference sequence).

The chain carries TRBV5-1 and TRBJ1-6; TCRdb lists TRBD1, though no DNA is available to test this call. The CDR3 has 15 amino acids. Germline assignment: CDR1 SGHRS and CDR2 YFSETQ. CDR3 amino acids: CASSNGQGASTPLHF.

The V gene is TRBV5-1, the J gene TRBJ2-1; the TCRdb call, TRBD1, lacks DNA for checking. The germline V gene has CDR1 SGHRS and CDR2 YFSETQ. The CDR3 runs 14 residues. This CDR3 is CASSYWGIGNEQFF.